This TCR beta chain was recorded in a study of blood T cell repertoires in COVID-19. Study summary: Both acute and convalescent COVID-19 samples were obtained from the United States, Italy and Spain.

Original processing notes: Reference gene primers were amplified, and this amplification served to estimate nucleated cell counts. Clones were sequenced by immunoSEQ multiplex PCR, and TCRdb holds only the in-frame ones, with some missing. That table gives V, J and clone size, and the DNA gave D and trimming. The table records under 500,000 clones, 80% to 90% of them present only once. The study drew participants aged roughly 18 to 95 years from 24 US areas. Cohort placement rested on clinical history that participants reported themselves. The CDR3 totals 15 residues. Sequencing input: PBMCs or T cells enriched from blood (not recorded which). The chain carries TRBV21-1 and TRBJ2-7; whether TRBD2, the table's D call, matches the DNA was not checked. TRBV21-1 is marked as a pseudogene. The TCR comes from a man younger than 45 who had recovered from COVID-19. The DNA for the CDR3 is TGTGCCAGCAGCAAAAAACTAACCCCTGGCTACGAGCAGTACTTC. Its translation is CASSKKLTPGYEQYF.